The 22 T cell receptor beta chains in this list originate from one sample, sequenced in a study of T cell responses to AZD1222 COVID-19 vaccine. TCRdb's table, derived via immunoSEQ multiplex PCR, lists solely in-frame clones and lacks some. The table includes about 110,000 clones, 90% detected once. The starting material was peripheral blood, obtained on day 0 of AZD1222 vaccination. All receptors come from an adult in good health.

This clone has a handful of counts. This chain uses TRBV28 with TRBJ1-3; D is unresolved. The V end was cut by 8 bases, the J end by 0 bases, with 11 bases between. The CDR3 has 14 residues. Looked up from germline, CDR1 is MDHEN and CDR2 is SYDVKM. In nucleotides, the CDR3 is TGTGCCAGCCGTAGGTCCCGCTCTGGAAACACCATATATTTT. Protein product: CASRRSRSGNTIYF.

V gene TRBV19 combines with J gene TRBJ1-3; no clear D gene. Deletions cut 5 bases from V and 4 bases from J, with 6 bases between. Per the germline V gene, CDR1 is LNHDA and CDR2 is SQIVND (reference sequence). The CDR3 contains 12 residues. The CDR3 loop is CASSARGNTIYF. CDR3 coding DNA: TGTGCCAGTAGTGCCCGAGGAAACACCATATATTTT.

The rearrangement uses TRBV4-1 and TRBJ1-4; 7 bases fit TRBD1. CDR1 is MGHRA and CDR2 is YSYEKL in the germline V gene. J lost 7 bases, V lost 3 bases, and 8 bases had no gene match. The CDR3 loop spans 15 amino acids. CDR3 residues: CASSQMDRLGEKLFF. The CDR3 bases are TGCGCCAGCAGCCAGATGGACAGGTTGGGTGAAAAACTGTTTTTT.

V and J are TRBV4-2 and TRBJ2-1, with 11 bases matching TRBD2. The CDR3 is made up of 18 amino acids. The ends lost 0 bases at V and 7 bases at J; junction bases unmatched: 11. Per the germline V gene, CDR1 is LGHNA and CDR2 is YNFKEQ. CDR3 sequence reads: CASSQDGSSGRAGNEQFF. CDR3 nucleotides: TGTGCCAGCAGCCAAGATGGCAGTAGCGGGAGGGCAGGTAATGAGCAGTTCTTC.

This rearrangement joins TRBV7-2 to TRBJ2-1, with 9 positions matching TRBD2. The CDR3 length is 16 residues. Germline values: CDR1 SGHTA, CDR2 FQGNSA. V gave up 1 base and J gave up 3 bases; unmatched junction bases: 4. The DNA of the CDR3 is TGTGCCAGCAGCTTAGACGCGCGGGAGGGCTACAATGAGCAGTTCTTC. Translation gives CASSLDAREGYNEQFF.

The CDR3 region has the DNA TGTGCCAGCAGCCTGCGTCGGGACAGGGGTCATGGCTACACCTTC. Translated, it gives CASSLRRDRGHGYTF. J is TRBJ1-2 and V is TRBV11-3; 10 nucleotides agree with TRBD1. The germline CDR1 and CDR2 sequences are SGHNT and YENEEA. The CDR3 has 15 residues. The J segment lost 6 bases and the V segment lost 5 bases, leaving 9 bases of the junction unmatched. Filled out from reference TRBV11-3 and TRBJ1-2, the complete variable domain reads EAGVVQSPRYKIIEKKQPVAFWCNPISGHNTLYWYLQNLGQGPELLIRYENEEAVDDSQLPKDRFSAERLKGVDSTLKIQPAELGDSAVYLCASSLRRDRGHGYTFGSGTRLTVV.

The chain joins TRBV27 to TRBJ2-3; 11 bases match TRBD1. V lost 4 bases to trimming and J lost 7 bases; unmatched junction nucleotides: 10. The CDR3 length is 16 residues. The germline V gene encodes CDR1 MNHEY and CDR2 SMNVEV (reference sequence). CDR3 region: CASSSRRTGGGNTQYF. The CDR3 bases are TGTGCCAGCAGTTCTCGTCGGACAGGGGGCGGGAATACGCAGTATTTT.

This rearrangement joins TRBV15 to TRBJ1-5; D might be TRBD1 (6 bases). The CDR3 totals 15 residues. Trimming took off 1 base at V and 3 bases at J, with 10 bases between the two ends. Germline lookup yields CDR1 LNHNV and CDR2 YYDKDF (reference sequence). This chain's CDR3 is CATSRGDNLNQPQHF. The CDR3 DNA reads as TGTGCCACCAGCAGAGGGGACAACCTCAATCAGCCCCAGCATTTT.

The J gene is TRBJ2-7, the V gene TRBV28, with D perhaps assigned TRBD1 or TRBD2 (6 bases each). Trimming cost V 6 bases and J 6 bases, with 12 bases left between them. Germline V gene sequence: CDR1 MDHEN, CDR2 SYDVKM. The CDR3 runs 12 residues. Here the CDR3 reads CASRQGGREQYF. The CDR3 DNA sequence: TGTGCCAGCAGACAGGGAGGTCGCGAGCAGTACTTC.

This sequence joins TRBV7-9 and TRBJ1-2; D is possibly TRBD1 (6 bases). The CDR3 has 14 residues. Germline loops: CDR1 SEHNR, CDR2 FQNEAQ (reference sequence). Trimming removed 2 bases from V and 10 bases from J, with 17 bases in between. The CDR3 sequence: CASSLSGGAGYYTF. The CDR3 coding sequence is TGTGCCAGCAGCTTAAGCGGGGGCGCAGGATACTACACCTTC.

The V call is TRBV7-2, the J call TRBJ2-7; the D gene is possibly TRBD1 (6 bases). There are 13 residues in the CDR3. Trimming removed 1 base at V and 5 bases at J, with 9 bases between. The germline V gene has CDR1 SGHTA and CDR2 FQGNSA. The CDR3 DNA reads TGTGCCAGCAGCTTAGGCAGGGGAAACGAGCAGTACTTC. Its protein product is CASSLGRGNEQYF.

This rearrangement joins TRBV11-2 to TRBJ2-1, with 10 bases aligning to TRBD1. This CDR3 is 18 amino acids long. From germline, CDR1 is SGHAT and CDR2 FQNNGV. The J segment lost 5 bases and the V segment lost 5 bases, leaving 15 bases of the junction unmatched. The DNA for the CDR3 is TGTGCCAGCAGCCCGCCGGGACAGGGGTTCCTTTACAACAATGAGCAGTTCTTC. It specifies CASSPPGQGFLYNNEQFF.

The rearrangement links TRBV6-5 to TRBJ2-7; 7 bases fit TRBD2. The germline CDR1 and CDR2 sequences are MNHEY and SVGAGI. V lost 2 bases, J lost 2 bases, and 6 bases stayed unmatched. This CDR3 contains 15 residues. The CDR3 DNA sequence: TGTGCCAGCAGTTACCGACTAGCCCCAACCTACGAGCAGTACTTC. Its translation is CASSYRLAPTYEQYF.

The chain uses TRBV3-1 (or the pseudogene TRBV3-2) and TRBJ1-2, with a possible D match to TRBD1 (6 bases). Between the trimmed V and J ends, which lost 3 bases and 7 bases, there was a span of 21 bases. The CDR3 has 16 residues. Germline CDR1 is LGHDT and CDR2 is YNNKEL (reference sequence). CDR3 sequence: CASSQGAGPLSSGYTF. As DNA, the CDR3 is TGTGCCAGCAGCCAGGGGGCGGGACCCCTGTCTAGTGGCTACACCTTC.

The chain is built from TRBV5-1 and TRBJ2-2; no clear D. The CDR3 extends over 13 amino acids. Germline assignment: CDR1 SGHRS and CDR2 YFSETQ. The V end was cut by 2 bases, the J end by 7 bases, with 9 bases between. For the CDR3, the DNA is TGCGCCAGCAGCTTTCGTGAGGACGGGGAGCTGTTTTTT. Amino acid sequence: CASSFREDGELFF.

The chain couples TRBV5-6 to TRBJ2-7, with TRBD2 matching 11 bases. CDR3 length: 15 residues. Germline trimming cut 4 bases from V and 7 bases from J; bases unmatched to any gene: 10. Germline CDR1 reads SGHDT; CDR2 reads YYEEEE. CDR3 protein: CASSGSGRAFGEQYF. In DNA form, the CDR3 reads TGTGCCAGCAGCGGTAGCGGGAGGGCCTTTGGGGAGCAGTACTTC.

V usage is TRBV5-1 and J usage is TRBJ2-2; 9 nucleotides agree with TRBD1. The CDR3 consists of 17 residues. The germline CDR1 and CDR2 sequences are SGHRS and YFSETQ. Trimming took 2 bases from V and 4 from J; bases not matched to a gene: 9. CDR3: CASSFPGQGAGTGELFF. The CDR3 DNA reads as TGCGCCAGCAGCTTTCCGGGACAGGGAGCGGGCACCGGGGAGCTGTTTTTT.

This CDR3 reads CASSIPGTGGIETQYF. The CDR3 bases are TGTGCCAGCAGCATCCCCGGGACAGGGGGGATAGAGACCCAGTACTTC. The chain links TRBV9 to TRBJ2-5, with 11 bases lining up with TRBD1. Germline V gives CDR1 SGDLS, CDR2 YYNGEE. The length of the CDR3 is 16 residues. The junction had 9 bases not matched to a gene; V was cut back by 4 bases and J by 4 bases.

V and J are TRBV5-4 and TRBJ2-7; 7 bases agree with TRBD2. The CDR3 is made up of 13 amino acids. Germline loops: CDR1 SGHNT, CDR2 YYREEE (reference sequence). The junction had 8 bases not matched to a gene; V was cut back by 7 bases and J by 4 bases. CDR3 in amino acids: CASCLTAGYEQYF. The CDR3 bases are TGTGCCAGCTGTCTGACAGCGGGATACGAGCAGTACTTC.

In this sample, this clone turned up once. CDR3 loop: CASSPTGGGNQPQHF. The CDR3 DNA follows: TGTGCCAGCTCACCCACCGGGGGGGGCAATCAGCCCCAGCATTTT. The chain joins TRBV18 to TRBJ1-5; D is possibly TRBD1 (5 bases). V dropped 3 bases and J dropped 2 bases, with 11 bases sitting between them. The CDR3 is 15 residues long. Germline V CDR1 and CDR2: KGHSH, LQKENI.

This rearrangement joins TRBV5-1 to TRBJ2-7; 9 bases agree with TRBD2. Germline trimming cut 0 bases from V and 6 bases from J; bases unmatched to any gene: 7. CDR3 length: 15 amino acids. Per germline, CDR1 SGHRS and CDR2 YFSETQ. CDR3 DNA: TGCGCCAGCAGCTTGGGGGCGGGAGGGCCTAGCGAGCAGTACTTC. This translates into CASSLGAGGPSEQYF. The variable domain in full, with the rest retrieved from reference TRBV5-1 and TRBJ2-7, is KAGVTQTPRYLIKTRGQQVTLSCSPISGHRSVSWYQQTPGQGLQFLFEYFSETQRNKGNFPGRFSGRQFSNSRSEMNVSTLELGDSALYLCASSLGAGGPSEQYFGPGTRLTVT.

This clone was counted only a few times. The chain is built from TRBV7-9 and TRBJ2-7, with TRBD2 identical over 9 bases. Germline-derived CDR1 and CDR2 are SEHNR and FQNEAQ (reference sequence). The CDR3 is 14 residues long. Trimming cost V 2 bases and J 1 base; bases outside gene matches: 0. The CDR3 DNA follows: TGTGCCAGCAGCTTAAGCGGGGGGTCCTACGAGCAGTACTTC. It translates to CASSLSGGSYEQYF.